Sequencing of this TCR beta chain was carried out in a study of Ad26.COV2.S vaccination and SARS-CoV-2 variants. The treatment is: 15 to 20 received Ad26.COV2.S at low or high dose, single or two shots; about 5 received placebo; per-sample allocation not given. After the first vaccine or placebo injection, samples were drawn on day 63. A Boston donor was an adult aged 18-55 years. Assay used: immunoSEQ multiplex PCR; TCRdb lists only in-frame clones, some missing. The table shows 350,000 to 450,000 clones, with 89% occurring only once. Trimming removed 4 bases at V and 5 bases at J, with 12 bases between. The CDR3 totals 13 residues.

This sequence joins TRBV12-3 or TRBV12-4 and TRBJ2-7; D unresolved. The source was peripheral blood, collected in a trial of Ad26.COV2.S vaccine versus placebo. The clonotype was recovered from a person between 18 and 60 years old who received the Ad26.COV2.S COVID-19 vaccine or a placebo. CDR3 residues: CASSSISPDEQYF. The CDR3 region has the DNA TGTGCCAGCAGTTCAATCAGCCCCGACGAGCAGTACTTC.